These T cell receptor beta chains were read from a single sample in a study of control samples from healthy donors and cancer patients. Profiled with immunoSEQ multiplex PCR; TCRdb holds only in-frame clones, not every one. The table lists under 95,000 clones, about four fifths of them singletons. Source material: blood. All receptors derive from a man aged 50-60 years in good health. CDR3s include the opening cysteine and the closing phenylalanine or tryptophan.

v_call: TRBV6-5
j_call: TRBJ1-2
cdr3_aa: CASSPGTGEYGYTF

v_call: TRBV4-2
j_call: TRBJ1-4
cdr3_aa: CASSQVLGGGSEKLFF

v_call: TRBV3-1/TRBV3-2
j_call: TRBJ1-1
cdr3_aa: CASSQTGTAANTEAFF

v_call: TRBV6-1
j_call: TRBJ2-2
cdr3_aa: CASSAFGLAGGGNTGELFF

v_call: TRBV12-3/TRBV12-4
j_call: TRBJ1-1
cdr3_aa: CASSRWGTEAFF

v_call: TRBV7-2
j_call: TRBJ1-6
cdr3_aa: CASSPDGAGDSPLHF

v_call: TRBV5-1
j_call: TRBJ2-1
cdr3_aa: CASSGRLAGNNEQFF

v_call: TRBV18
j_call: TRBJ2-1
cdr3_aa: CASSPQEREQFF

v_call: TRBV11-2
j_call: TRBJ2-1
cdr3_aa: CASSFPGRRSEQFF

v_call: TRBV9
j_call: TRBJ1-2
cdr3_aa: CASSKHLGRGTAGSGYTF

v_call: TRBV28
j_call: TRBJ2-1
cdr3_aa: CASGAGAFLEQFF

v_call: TRBV28
j_call: TRBJ1-1
cdr3_aa: CASREQGRNTEAFF

v_call: TRBV10-3
j_call: TRBJ2-7
cdr3_aa: CAISDPGGTYEQYF